A selection of T cell receptor beta chains follows, all from one sample in a study of blood T cells in healthy people across ages. TCRdb called the 5' RACE reads again in MiXCR, with one record for every CDR3 protein. The data contain 1.5 million to 2 million distinct CDR3 sequences, less than 50% of them seen just once; the ten biggest clones take up around 2.1%. The sequencing input was blood. These receptors came from a woman in her 40s in good health. Each CDR3 is given with its conserved first and last residue. D genes are given only for firm matches.

j_gene: TRBJ2-2
v_gene: TRBV6-4
d_gene: -
CDR3aa: CASSGTDTGELFF

j_gene: TRBJ2-7
v_gene: TRBV11-2
d_gene: -
CDR3aa: CASSLTNERYF

j_gene: TRBJ2-1
v_gene: TRBV4-1
d_gene: -
CDR3aa: CASSQGFSTGDNEQFF

j_gene: TRBJ1-2
v_gene: TRBV11-2
d_gene: -
CDR3aa: CASSSFGGRGYTF

j_gene: TRBJ2-3
v_gene: TRBV7-2
d_gene: TRBD2
CDR3aa: CASSISQRGGLTDTQYF

j_gene: TRBJ2-5
v_gene: TRBV5-5
d_gene: -
CDR3aa: CASSIDRQETQYF

j_gene: TRBJ2-1
v_gene: TRBV12-3/TRBV12-4
d_gene: TRBD2
CDR3aa: CASSSSSGGWGEQFF

j_gene: TRBJ2-5
v_gene: TRBV4-3
d_gene: TRBD2
CDR3aa: CASSQDPAGEETQYF

j_gene: TRBJ2-3
v_gene: TRBV9
d_gene: TRBD1
CDR3aa: CASSGRQGSGTDTRYF

j_gene: TRBJ2-3
v_gene: TRBV12-3/TRBV12-4
d_gene: -
CDR3aa: CASTSLSTDTQYF

j_gene: TRBJ2-7
v_gene: TRBV6-5
d_gene: TRBD1
CDR3aa: CASRGADRDYEQYF

j_gene: TRBJ2-7
v_gene: TRBV21-1
d_gene: -
CDR3aa: CASSKHGETYENSYEQYF

j_gene: TRBJ1-1
v_gene: TRBV21-1
d_gene: -
CDR3aa: CASSKGGLYFWGMNTEAFF

j_gene: TRBJ2-5
v_gene: TRBV9
d_gene: TRBD2
CDR3aa: CASSVAFGGGAENEQYF

j_gene: TRBJ1-2
v_gene: TRBV7-2
d_gene: -
CDR3aa: CASSLAGGALSGYTF

j_gene: TRBJ2-5
v_gene: TRBV10-3
d_gene: TRBD1
CDR3aa: CTISEPDRGLREQYF

j_gene: TRBJ2-1
v_gene: TRBV20-1
d_gene: TRBD1
CDR3aa: CSARAKSLGTGVNEQFF

j_gene: TRBJ2-1
v_gene: TRBV24-1
d_gene: TRBD2
CDR3aa: CATSDPLLAGGPDEQFF